This T cell receptor beta chain is from a study of OX40 agonist ivuxolimab in advanced cancers. Study overall: Each patient was given ivuxolimab into a vein every 2 weeks, at 0.01 to 10 mg/kg. Earlier treatment with anti-PD-1, anti-PD-L1 or anti-CTLA-4 was permitted, and 35% to 45% had received some.

TCRdb's copy holds only in-frame clones and misses some; the assay was immunoSEQ multiplex PCR. The repertoire holds around 38,000 clones, with approximately 80% as singletons. Peripheral blood came from all dose cohorts at three timepoints. Here the sequenced sample was CD4+ or CD8+ T cells sorted from blood, taken in a trial of the OX40 agonist ivuxolimab. The clonotype originates from an adult with an advanced solid tumor such as melanoma, head and neck, liver or kidney cancer.

CDR3 bases: TGTGCCAGCAGCTGGGGGACAGCAGATACGCAGTATTTT. It specifies CASSWGTADTQYF. V and J are TRBV11-3 and TRBJ2-3, with 7 bases fitting TRBD1. The germline V gene has CDR1 SGHNT and CDR2 YENEEA. Trimming cost V 4 bases and J 4 bases; bases outside gene matches: 2. There are 13 residues in the CDR3.